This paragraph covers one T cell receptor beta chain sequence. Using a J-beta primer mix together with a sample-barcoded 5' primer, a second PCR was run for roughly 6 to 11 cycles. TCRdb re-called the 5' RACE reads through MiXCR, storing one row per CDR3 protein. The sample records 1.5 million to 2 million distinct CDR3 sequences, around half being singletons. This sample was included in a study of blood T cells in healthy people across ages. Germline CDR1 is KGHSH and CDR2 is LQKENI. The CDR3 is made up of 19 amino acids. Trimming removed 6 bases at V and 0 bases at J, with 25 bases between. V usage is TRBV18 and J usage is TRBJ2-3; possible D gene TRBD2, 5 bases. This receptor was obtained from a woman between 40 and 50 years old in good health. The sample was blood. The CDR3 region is CASSGADPIERSSTDTQYF. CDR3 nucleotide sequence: TGTGCCAGCTCCGGAGCGGATCCGATCGAACGATCTAGCACAGATACGCAGTATTTT.